This TCR beta chain emerged from a study of blood T cell repertoires in COVID-19 (TCRdb year 2020). Looking at the study overall: Samples from collaborators originated in the United States, Italy and Spain and spanned both the acute and convalescent phases of COVID-19. The prospective study material was composed of cDNA or gDNA derived from T cells, B-cell-depleted T cells, or PBMCs. Deeply sampled blood TCRbeta repertoires from subjects exposed to, actively infected with, or recovered from COVID-19 were included in the dataset. The repertoires were released in a freely available public database intended as a resource for research on the immune response to SARS-CoV-2. The samples were drawn from the first 160 participants of the ongoing ImmuneRACE study and from about 1,200 subjects provided by 6 global collaborators. The sample metadata nearly always contained a de-identified subject ID, COVID-19 status, age in years and sex. HLA class I and class II types, where available, came from metadata supplied by the sample provider rather than from assay-based typing. Overall study results and their limits: How much clinical and demographic metadata was included differed by source and by participant, and the metadata was provided uncurated.

Spanning cysteine to phenylalanine, the CDR3 consists of 16 amino acids. The CDR3 DNA has 48 bases and is translated from base 1. V is cut by 0 bases and J by 2 bases, and the space between the germline ends is 10 bases. The germline V gene encodes CDR1 KGHSH and CDR2 LQKENI. TCRbeta CDR3 regions were amplified from genomic DNA by means of the immunoSEQ Assay, a bias-controlled multiplex PCR. Regarding the original processing steps: The number of nucleated cells in each sample was estimated by amplification of reference gene primers within the assay. Sequence reads were collapsed and filtered to measure the absolute abundance of every unique TCRbeta CDR3 rearrangement. Productive Simpson clonality was computed per sample as the square root of Simpson's diversity index over productive rearrangements. TCRdb provides this immuneACCESS table in a form limited to in-frame rearrangements. Some clones are lacking; in checked studies, under half of them reflect an unresolved V gene, and why the rest are absent is not known. Clonal size and the V and J genes are those of that table, whereas D and trimming came from the DNA. Recorded for this sample are about 250,000 clones; around nine tenths of them occurred a single time. Under 2.5% of the sample is taken by the ten largest.

A remark on this clone: Its antigen specificity is not known. The sample holds no much larger clone one base away, and base qualities are not on file.

Participants in the prospective study were enrolled through a virtual design, were aged roughly 18 to 90 years, and lived in 20 to 30 United States geographic areas. To assign participants to cohorts, the prospective study relied on clinical history that participants themselves reported in a screening survey and a study questionnaire. ImmuneRACE Cohort 3 recovered participants were defined by two consecutive negative NP/OP PCR tests, healthcare professional clearance, or symptom resolution. In the prospective study, mobile phlebotomists collected whole blood, serum and a nasopharyngeal or oropharyngeal swab from each participant. Over an approximately 2-month period, participants in the prospective study had the option of providing additional blood draws and questionnaires. Prospective study blood samples were shipped either frozen or at room temperature before DNA extraction.

Sequencing was performed on PBMCs or T cells enriched from blood (not recorded which). This TCR was recovered from a woman younger than 30 who had recovered from COVID-19. Here the chain combines TRBV18 and TRBJ1-4; matching of 6 bases hints at TRBD1 as the D gene. The DNA is as follows: TGTGCCAGCTCACCACCGCAGGGGCTGACTAATGAAAAACTGTTTTTT. The translation is CASSPPQGLTNEKLFF.